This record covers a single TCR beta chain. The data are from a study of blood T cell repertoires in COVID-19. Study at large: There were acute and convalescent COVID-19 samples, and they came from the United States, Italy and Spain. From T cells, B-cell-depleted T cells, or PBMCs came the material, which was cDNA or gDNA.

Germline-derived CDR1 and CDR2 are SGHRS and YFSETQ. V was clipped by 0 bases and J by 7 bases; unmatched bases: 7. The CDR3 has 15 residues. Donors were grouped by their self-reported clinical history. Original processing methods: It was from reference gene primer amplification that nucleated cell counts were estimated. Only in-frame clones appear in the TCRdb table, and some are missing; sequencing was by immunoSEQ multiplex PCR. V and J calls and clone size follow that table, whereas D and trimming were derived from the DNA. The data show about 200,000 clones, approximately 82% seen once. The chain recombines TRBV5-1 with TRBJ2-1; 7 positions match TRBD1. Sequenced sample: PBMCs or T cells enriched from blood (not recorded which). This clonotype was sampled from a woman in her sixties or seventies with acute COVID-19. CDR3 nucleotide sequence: TGCGCCAGCAGCTTGGCCGTCGAGACAGGGAATGAGCAGTTCTTC. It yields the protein CASSLAVETGNEQFF.